This T cell receptor beta chain was captured in a study of cytomegalovirus exposure and HLA in healthy donors. Whole-study findings and limits: A list of 150 or so TCR beta chains associated with cytomegalovirus was given. Because they were indistinguishable, some V segments, including TRBV6-2 and TRBV6-3, were excluded. A later analysis associated some 18,000 TCR beta sequences with HLA alleles at a 0.05 false discovery rate.

This clone was seen a handful of times. Antigen unknown. It was with 60 Vbeta and 13 Jbeta primers that the PCR ran. The assay was immunoSEQ multiplex PCR, and TCRdb's table has in-frame clones only and misses some. This table has 150,000 or so clones, approximately 80% appearing once. In nominal health when sampled, donors likely had unrecorded immune exposures nonetheless. Germline CDR1 and CDR2: PRHDT and FYEKMQ (reference sequence). The CDR3 covers 19 residues. V lost 6 bases to trimming and J lost 7 bases; unmatched junction nucleotides: 19. V gene TRBV13 combines with J gene TRBJ2-2; TRBD2 matches at 11 bases. Sequences were obtained from PBMCs. The origin of this receptor is a male donor in good health and CMV-seropositive. The CDR3 loop reads CASSPKWTSGSRKVGELFF. DNA for the CDR3: TGTGCCAGCAGTCCTAAGTGGACTAGCGGGTCCCGCAAGGTCGGGGAGCTGTTTTTT.